This T cell receptor (beta chain) was sequenced for a study of blood T cell repertoires in COVID-19. Study-level information: There were acute and convalescent COVID-19 samples, and they came from the United States, Italy and Spain. T cells, B-cell-depleted T cells, or PBMCs provided the cDNA or gDNA that served as material.

As to this clone: Distinct nucleotide sequences in the sample also encode this CDR3.

This CDR3 has 13 residues. Germline CDR1 KGHSH, CDR2 LQKENI. The ends were cut back, 2 bases at V and 1 base at J, with 5 bases in the middle. Authors' methods: Nucleated cell number was recorded as an estimate derived from reference gene primer amplification. The assay was immunoSEQ multiplex PCR, and TCRdb's table has in-frame clones only and misses some. That table furnishes V, J and clone size, whereas the DNA furnished D and trimming. The table includes roughly 390,000 clones, 85% detected once. The sequence was collected from a woman aged 18-29 years with acute or convalescent COVID-19. Sequences were obtained from peripheral blood. The V call is TRBV18, the J call TRBJ1-1, with D maybe TRBD1 (5 bases). The CDR3 spells CASSPTGNTEAFF. The CDR3 DNA is TGTGCCAGCTCACCAACAGGGAACACTGAAGCTTTCTTT.